The sequence of this T cell receptor (beta chain) was determined in a study of shared clonotypes between healthy human individuals. Study details: Plates per donor: three CD4 naive, three CD4 memory, two CD8 naive, one CD8 memory.

As defined, naive CD8 cells were CD45RO-negative and positively selected for CCR7, with terminally differentiated effector memory CD45RA+ cells excluded. This CDR3 is 17 amino acids long. The germline V and J ends were trimmed by 4 bases and 7 bases, with 22 bases remaining between them. Looked up from germline, CDR1 is MGHRA and CDR2 is YSYEKL. Libraries were prepared by immunoSEQ multiplex PCR; TCRdb keeps only in-frame clonotypes and omits some of them. Here the sample spans roughly 2 million clones, about 95% being singletons. This TCR derives from a man between 18 and 29 years old in good health. The chain carries TRBV4-1 and TRBJ2-2, with D possibly being TRBD2 (5 bases). The sequenced sample was naive CD8+ T cells sorted from blood. The CDR3 DNA follows: TGCGCCAGCAGCCCCAAACAGATTGGCGGTCGGGGCGGGGAGCTGTTTTTT. This gives the protein CASSPKQIGGRGGELFF.